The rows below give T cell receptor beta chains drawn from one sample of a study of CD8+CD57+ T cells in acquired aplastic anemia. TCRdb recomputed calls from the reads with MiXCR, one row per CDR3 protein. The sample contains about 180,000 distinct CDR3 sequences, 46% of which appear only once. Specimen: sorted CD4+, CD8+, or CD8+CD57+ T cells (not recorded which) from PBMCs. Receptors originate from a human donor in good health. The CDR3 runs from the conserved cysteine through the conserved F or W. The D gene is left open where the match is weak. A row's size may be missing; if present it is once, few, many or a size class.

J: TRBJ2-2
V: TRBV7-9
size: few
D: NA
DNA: TGTGCCAGCAGCCTTTCTTGGGGGAACACCGGGGAGCTGTTTTTT
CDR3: CASSLSWGNTGELFF

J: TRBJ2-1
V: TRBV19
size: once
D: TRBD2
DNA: TGTGCCAGTAGCCCGACTAGCGCTTACAATGAGCAGTTCTTC
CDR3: CASSPTSAYNEQFF

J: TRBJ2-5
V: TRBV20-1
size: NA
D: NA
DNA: TGCAGTGCTAGCCTGGACAGTTTTACCCAAGAGACCCAGTACTTC
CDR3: CSASLDSFTQETQYF

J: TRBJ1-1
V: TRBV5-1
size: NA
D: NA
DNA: TGCGCCAGCAGCTTGGCCGGAACTCAGGGGACTGAAGCTTTCTTT
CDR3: CASSLAGTQGTEAFF

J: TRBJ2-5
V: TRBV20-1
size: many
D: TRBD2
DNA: TGCAGTGCTAGCGGGACTAGCGGGAACATCCAAGAGACCCAGTACTTC
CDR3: CSASGTSGNIQETQYF

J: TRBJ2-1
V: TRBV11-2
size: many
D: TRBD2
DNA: TGTGCCAGCACTGGACTAGCGGGAGCCAATGAGCAGTTCTTC
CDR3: CASTGLAGANEQFF

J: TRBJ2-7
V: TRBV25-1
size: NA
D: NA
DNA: TGTGCCAGCAGTGTCCTACCCGACAGGATCCACGAGCAGTACTTC
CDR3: CASSVLPDRIHEQYF

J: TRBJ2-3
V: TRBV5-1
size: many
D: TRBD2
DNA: TGCGCCAGCAGCTTGGCGCTAGCGGGAGGTGATACGCAGTATTTT
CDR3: CASSLALAGGDTQYF

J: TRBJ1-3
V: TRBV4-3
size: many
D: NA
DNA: TGCGCCAGCAGCCAAGATATTCGGACCTCTGGAAACACCATATATTTT
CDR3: CASSQDIRTSGNTIYF

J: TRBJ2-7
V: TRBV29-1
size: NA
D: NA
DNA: TGCAGCGTTTTCGGTAGTCGGTACGAGCAGTACTTC
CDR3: CSVFGSRYEQYF

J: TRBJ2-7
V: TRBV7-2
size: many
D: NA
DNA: TGTGCCAGCAGTTCTCGGAGTGGACAGCCCTACGAGCAGTACTTC
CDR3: CASSSRSGQPYEQYF

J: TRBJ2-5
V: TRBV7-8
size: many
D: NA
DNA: TGTGCCAGCAGCTTAGTTGCGGCCAGGGAGACCCAGTACTTC
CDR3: CASSLVAARETQYF

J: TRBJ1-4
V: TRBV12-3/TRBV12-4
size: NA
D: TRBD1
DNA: TGTGCCAGCAGTACAACAGGGGGGGGAGAAAAACTGTTTTTT
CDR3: CASSTTGGGEKLFF

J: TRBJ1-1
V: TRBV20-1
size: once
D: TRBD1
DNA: TGCAGTGCGGCCGGGACAGGGTTTTTGGGTGAAGCTTTCTTT
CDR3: CSAAGTGFLGEAFF

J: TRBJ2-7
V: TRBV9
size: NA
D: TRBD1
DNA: TGTGCCAGCAGCGTAGATGGGACAGGTACCTACGAGCAGTACTTC
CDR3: CASSVDGTGTYEQYF

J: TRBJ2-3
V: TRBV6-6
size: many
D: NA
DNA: TGTGCCAGCAGTTACCTCCGGAACACAGATACGCAGTATTTT
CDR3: CASSYLRNTDTQYF

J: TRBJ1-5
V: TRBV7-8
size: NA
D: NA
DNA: TGTGCCAGCAGCTTAAGGGAAGCGGGGAATCAGCCCCAGCATTTT
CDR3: CASSLREAGNQPQHF

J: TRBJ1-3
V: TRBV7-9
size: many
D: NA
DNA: TGTGCCAGCAGCTTAGCTTTTGGGACATCTGGAAACACCATATATTTT
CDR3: CASSLAFGTSGNTIYF

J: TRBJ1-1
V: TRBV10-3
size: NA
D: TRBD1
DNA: TGTGCCATCCAGAGGACAGGGAAAGACACTGAAGCTTTCTTT
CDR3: CAIQRTGKDTEAFF

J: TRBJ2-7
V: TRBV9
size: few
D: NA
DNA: TGTGCCAGCAGCAACCGGGATCGAATCTACGAGCAGTACTTC
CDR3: CASSNRDRIYEQYF

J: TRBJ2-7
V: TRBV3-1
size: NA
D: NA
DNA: TGTGCCAGCAGCCAGCAAACCGGCTACGAGCAGTACTTC
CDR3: CASSQQTGYEQYF

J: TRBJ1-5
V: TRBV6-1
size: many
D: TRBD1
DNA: TGTGCCAGCAGTCAACAGGGGGCCAATCAGCCCCAGCATTTT
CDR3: CASSQQGANQPQHF

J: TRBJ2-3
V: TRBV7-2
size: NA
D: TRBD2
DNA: TGTGCCAGCAGCAGGGGCTATCCGGGAGGGCCGGGAGATACGCAGTATTTT
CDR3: CASSRGYPGGPGDTQYF

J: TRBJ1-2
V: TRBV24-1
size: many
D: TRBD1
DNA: TGTGCCACCAGTGACTGGGACAGAAACTATGGCTACACCTTC
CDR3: CATSDWDRNYGYTF

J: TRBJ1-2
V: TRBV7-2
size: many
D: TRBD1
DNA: TGTGCCAGCAGCTTAAAGACAGGGGTCGGCTATGGCTACACCTTC
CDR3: CASSLKTGVGYGYTF

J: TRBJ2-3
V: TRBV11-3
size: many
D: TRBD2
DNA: TGTGCCAGCAGAATAACTAGCGGTAGCACAGATACGCAGTATTTT
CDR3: CASRITSGSTDTQYF

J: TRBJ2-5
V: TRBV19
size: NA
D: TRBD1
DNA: TGTGCCAGTAGACCGGACAGGGCTGAGACCCAGTACTTC
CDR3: CASRPDRAETQYF

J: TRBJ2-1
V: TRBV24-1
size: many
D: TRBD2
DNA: TGTGCCACCAGTGATCCAGGGACTAGTGCGTACAATGAGCAGTTCTTC
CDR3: CATSDPGTSAYNEQFF

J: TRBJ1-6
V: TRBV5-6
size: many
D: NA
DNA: TGTGCCAGCAGCCGACGTTCACCCCTCCACTTT
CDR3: CASSRRSPLHF

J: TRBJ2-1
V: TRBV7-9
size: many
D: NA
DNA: TGTGCCAGCAGCCGATTACATAATGAGCAGTTCTTC
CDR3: CASSRLHNEQFF

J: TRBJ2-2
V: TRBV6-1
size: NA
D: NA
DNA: TGTGCCAGCAGCCCGACTGACTCTACGAACACCGGGGAGCTGTTTTTT
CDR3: CASSPTDSTNTGELFF

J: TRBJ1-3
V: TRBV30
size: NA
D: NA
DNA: TGTGCCTGGAGTATCATGGGGTTTTCTGGAAACACCATATATTTT
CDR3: CAWSIMGFSGNTIYF

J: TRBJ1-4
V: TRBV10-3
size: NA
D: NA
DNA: TGTGCCATCAGTTATTGGCAAATTGCAACTAATGAAAAACTGTTTTTT
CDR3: CAISYWQIATNEKLFF

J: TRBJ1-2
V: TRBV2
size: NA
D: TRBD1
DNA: TGTGCCAGCCGTCCGGGACAGGGGCTGGACTATGGCTACACCTTC
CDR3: CASRPGQGLDYGYTF

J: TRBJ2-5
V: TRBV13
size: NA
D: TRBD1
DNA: TGTGCCAGCAGCTCCCAGACAGGGCAAGAGACCCAGTACTTC
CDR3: CASSSQTGQETQYF

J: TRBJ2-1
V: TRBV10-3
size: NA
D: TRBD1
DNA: TGTGCCATCAGTGACCGGGACAGGGAGTACAATGAGCAGTTCTTC
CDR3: CAISDRDREYNEQFF

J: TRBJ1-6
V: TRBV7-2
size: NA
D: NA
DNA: TGTGCCAGCAGCGCGTTGAAGCAACCCCTCCACTTT
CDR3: CASSALKQPLHF

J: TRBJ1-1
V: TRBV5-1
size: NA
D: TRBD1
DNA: TGCGCCAGCAGCATGTTATCAGGGGGTGGGACTGAAGCTTTCTTT
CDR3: CASSMLSGGGTEAFF

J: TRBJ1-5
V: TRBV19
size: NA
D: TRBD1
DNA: TGTGCCAGTAGTATCTCGACAGGGTTTCAGCCCCAGCATTTT
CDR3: CASSISTGFQPQHF

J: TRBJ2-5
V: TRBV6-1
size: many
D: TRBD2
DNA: TGTGCCAGCAGCCCGGGACTAGCGGGAGGGCAGGAGACCCAGTACTTC
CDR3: CASSPGLAGGQETQYF

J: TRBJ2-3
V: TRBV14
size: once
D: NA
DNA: TGTGCCAGCAGCCTCCGGACCGACTTCACAGATACGCAGTATTTT
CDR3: CASSLRTDFTDTQYF

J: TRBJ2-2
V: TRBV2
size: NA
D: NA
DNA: TGTGCCAGCAGTGTGGCACGGGAGCTGTTTTTT
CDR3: CASSVARELFF

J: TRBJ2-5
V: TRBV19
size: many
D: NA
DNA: TGTGCCACCAGTGGGCGGGCCCAAGAGACCCAGTACTTC
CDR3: CATSGRAQETQYF

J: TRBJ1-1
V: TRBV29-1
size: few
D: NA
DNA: TGCAGCGGAGGTACAGGGTTATACACTGAAGCTTTCTTT
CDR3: CSGGTGLYTEAFF

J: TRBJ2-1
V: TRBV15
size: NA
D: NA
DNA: TGTGCCACCAGCACCGGACAGGAGCAGTTCTTC
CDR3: CATSTGQEQFF

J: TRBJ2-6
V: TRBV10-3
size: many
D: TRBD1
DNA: TGTGCCATCAGTGGGCCACAGGGGACAAGCTCTGGGGCCAACGTCCTGACTTTC
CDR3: CAISGPQGTSSGANVLTF

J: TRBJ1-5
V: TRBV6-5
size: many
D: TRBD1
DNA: TGTGCCAGCAGACAGGGGGCACGACAGCCCCAGCATTTT
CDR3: CASRQGARQPQHF

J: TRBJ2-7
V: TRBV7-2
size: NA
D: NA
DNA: TGTGCCAGCAGCCCGGACCTCCCCTACGAGCAGTACTTC
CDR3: CASSPDLPYEQYF

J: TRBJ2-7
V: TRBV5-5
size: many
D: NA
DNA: TGTGCCAGCAGCTTTCAGGTTGCCGACTCCTACGAGCAGTACTTC
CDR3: CASSFQVADSYEQYF

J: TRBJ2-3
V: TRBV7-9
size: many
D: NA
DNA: TGTGCCAGCAGCTTAGCGGCGGGATCGACAGATACGCAGTATTTT
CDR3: CASSLAAGSTDTQYF

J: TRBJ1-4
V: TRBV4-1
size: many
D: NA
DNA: TGCGCCAGCAGCCAAGTCGGCAGGGAGAGGGAAAAACTGTTTTTT
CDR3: CASSQVGREREKLFF

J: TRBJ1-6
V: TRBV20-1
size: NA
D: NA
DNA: TGCAGTGCTAGGGGGGACGGGAAGGGTTCCTCACCCCTCCACTTT
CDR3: CSARGDGKGSSPLHF

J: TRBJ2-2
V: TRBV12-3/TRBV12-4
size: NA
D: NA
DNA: TGTGCCAGCAGCCCCTTGAGAAGTACCGGGGAGCTGTTTTTT
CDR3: CASSPLRSTGELFF

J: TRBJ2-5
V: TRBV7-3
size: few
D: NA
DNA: TGTGCCAGCAGCTACGCATGGGGCGAGACCCAGTACTTC
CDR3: CASSYAWGETQYF

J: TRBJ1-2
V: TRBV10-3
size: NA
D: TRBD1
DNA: TGTGCCATCAAGGGGACAGCGCCGCTCTACACCTTC
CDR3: CAIKGTAPLYTF

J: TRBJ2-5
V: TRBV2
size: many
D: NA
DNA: TGTGCCAGCAGTTCAGCTAGGCGCGAGACCCAGTACTTC
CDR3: CASSSARRETQYF

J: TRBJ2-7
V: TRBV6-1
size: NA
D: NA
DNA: TGTGCCAGCGGACACCGCGAGCAGTACTTC
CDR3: CASGHREQYF

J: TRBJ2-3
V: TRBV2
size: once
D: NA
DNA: TGTGCCAGCAGTGATGGTACGATTAGCACAGATACGCAGTATTTT
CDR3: CASSDGTISTDTQYF